The 16 T cell receptor beta chains below were found in one sample sequenced in a study of blood T cell repertoires in COVID-19. This table comes from immunoSEQ multiplex PCR, and its TCRdb copy is limited to in-frame clones, with some not included. The sample lists roughly 7,900 clones, around 88% seen once, with approximately 7.6% in the top ten. Sequenced material: peripheral blood. The receptors stem from a human donor with active COVID-19. The donor label of this sample is uncertain.

Here the CDR3 reads CASSLAGSGNTIYF. The CDR3 DNA reads as TGCGCCAGCAGCTTGGCAGGGTCCGGAAACACCATATATTTT. The rearrangement links TRBV5-1 to TRBJ1-3, with D possibly TRBD1 on 5 matching bases. Germline CDR1 is SGHRS and CDR2 is YFSETQ. The CDR3 length is 14 residues. V was clipped by 0 bases and J by 4 bases, with 8 bases between them.

The chain couples TRBV27 to TRBJ2-7; perhaps TRBD1 as D (5 bases). The V and J ends lost 2 bases and 2 bases respectively, with 7 bases between them. Germline CDR1 MNHEY, CDR2 SMNVEV (reference sequence). This CDR3 spans 13 amino acids. As DNA, the CDR3 is TGTGCCAGCAGTTTAAGACAGACCTACGAGCAGTACTTC. This encodes CASSLRQTYEQYF.

V gene TRBV11-1 combines with J gene TRBJ2-2, with TRBD2 identical over 10 bases. The CDR3 length is 16 residues. V shed 1 base and J 4 bases; nucleotides not matched to a gene: 3. Germline V gives CDR1 SGHAT, CDR2 FQDESV (reference sequence). CDR3 in amino acids: CASSLGLAGATGELFF. The DNA of the CDR3 is TGTGCCAGCAGCTTAGGTCTAGCGGGAGCCACCGGGGAGCTGTTTTTT.

The chain employs TRBV4-2 and TRBJ2-3, with 8 bases aligning to TRBD2. The CDR3 covers 17 residues. Germline lookup yields CDR1 LGHNA and CDR2 YNFKEQ. Unmatched junction bases numbered 8, after V lost 0 bases and J lost 3 bases. CDR3 region: CASSQDRQRGTTDTQYF. As DNA, the CDR3 is TGTGCCAGCAGCCAAGATCGCCAGCGGGGGACAACAGATACGCAGTATTTT.

The gene calls are TRBV28 and TRBJ1-5; TRBD1 matches at 9 bases. CDR1 and CDR2 from the germline V gene are MDHEN and SYDVKM. There are 15 residues in the CDR3. J lost 4 bases, V lost 3 bases, and 4 bases had no gene match. The CDR3 protein is CASSLDRGENQPQHF. The CDR3 region has the DNA TGTGCCAGCAGTTTGGACAGGGGAGAGAATCAGCCCCAGCATTTT.

This clone was detected a few times. The chain combines TRBV27 with TRBJ1-6; D is possibly TRBD1 (6 bases). Germline assignment: CDR1 MNHEY and CDR2 SMNVEV (reference sequence). V shed 8 bases and J shed 9 bases, with 17 bases lying between them. The CDR3 extends over 14 amino acids. The CDR3 DNA reads as TGTGCCAGCGGACGGCAGGGGAGTAGTTCACCCCTCCACTTT. Encoded protein: CASGRQGSSSPLHF.

The gene calls are TRBV27 and TRBJ2-1, with TRBD2 as a possible D gene (5 bases). Per the germline V gene, CDR1 is MNHEY and CDR2 is SMNVEV (reference sequence). The CDR3 is 15 amino acids. The V end lost 0 bases, the J end lost 5 bases, and 11 bases lay between the germline ends. The CDR3: CASSLSPGSHNEQFF. The CDR3 DNA follows: TGTGCCAGCAGTTTATCCCCGGGGTCACACAATGAGCAGTTCTTC.

The chain recombines TRBV7-9 with TRBJ2-4; no firm D call. The CDR3 covers 11 residues. CDR1 and CDR2 from the germline V gene are SEHNR and FQNEAQ (reference sequence). The V end was cut by 2 bases, the J end by 7 bases, with 3 bases between. DNA of the CDR3: TGTGCCAGCAGCTTACAGAACATTCAGTACTTC. This translates into CASSLQNIQYF.

Only one count was recorded for this clone. This chain joins TRBV9 and TRBJ2-1, with D possibly being TRBD2 (5 bases). Germline V CDR1 and CDR2: SGDLS, YYNGEE. The CDR3 sequence is 19 residues long. V lost 4 bases, J lost 1 base, and 24 bases lay in between. The CDR3 loop is CASSSPRDRVKGSYNEQFF. CDR3 in DNA: TGTGCCAGCAGCTCCCCCCGGGATAGGGTGAAGGGTTCCTACAATGAGCAGTTCTTC.

The J gene is TRBJ2-6, the V gene TRBV6-4, with D maybe TRBD1 (5 bases). The V gene lost 7 bases and the J gene lost 0 bases, with 7 bases spanning the gap. Germline V gene sequence: CDR1 MRHNA, CDR2 SNTAGT. The CDR3 has 14 amino acids. CDR3 in amino acids: CASTRDSGANVLTF. Here the CDR3 DNA reads TGTGCCAGCACCAGGGACTCTGGGGCCAACGTCCTGACTTTC.

J is TRBJ1-1 and V is TRBV28; 7 positions match TRBD1. CDR3 size: 13 residues. CDR1 and CDR2 from the germline V gene are MDHEN and SYDVKM. With V trimmed by 5 bases and J by 8 bases, 8 bases remained unmatched. The CDR3 nucleotides are TGTGCCAGCAGTGAGACAGGGATACGGGAAGCTTTCTTT. The encoded protein is CASSETGIREAFF.

This chain connects TRBV3-1 (or the pseudogene TRBV3-2) to TRBJ2-1; 9 bases match TRBD2. Germline assignment: CDR1 LGHDT and CDR2 YNNKEL (reference sequence). V shed 4 bases, J shed 9 bases, and the junction held 7 bases outside the gene matches. The CDR3 is 14 residues long. This CDR3 is CASSPAGGRGEQFF. DNA of the CDR3: TGTGCCAGCAGCCCGGCGGGGGGGCGGGGTGAGCAGTTCTTC.

The gene calls are TRBV7-2 and TRBJ2-5, with 7 bases that match TRBD1. There are 13 residues in the CDR3. The junction had 4 bases not matched to a gene; V was cut back by 4 bases and J by 5 bases. CDR1 and CDR2 from the germline V gene are SGHTA and FQGNSA. This CDR3 reads CASSSYRGETQYF. CDR3 in DNA: TGTGCCAGCAGCTCTTACAGGGGCGAGACCCAGTACTTC.

The chain links TRBV10-3 to TRBJ2-3; 12 bases align to TRBD2. Germline V lookup: CDR1 ENHRY, CDR2 SYGVKD. Unmatched junction bases numbered 4, after V lost 9 bases and J lost 0 bases. CDR3 length: 15 amino acids. CDR3 amino acids: CAMRTSGESTDTQYF. The CDR3 bases are TGTGCCATGCGGACTAGCGGGGAAAGCACAGATACGCAGTATTTT.

The chain links TRBV7-3 to TRBJ1-5; 9 bases are shared with TRBD1. Looked up from germline, CDR1 is SGHTA and CDR2 is FQGTGA. The CDR3 length is 13 residues. V was clipped by 3 bases and J by 6 bases; unmatched bases: 0. CDR3 protein: CASSLGQGQPQHF. CDR3 in DNA: TGTGCCAGCAGCTTGGGACAGGGTCAGCCCCAGCATTTT.

The genes are TRBV10-3 and TRBJ2-6, with 11 bases fitting TRBD1. Germline-derived CDR1 and CDR2 are ENHRY and SYGVKD. With V trimmed by 2 bases and J by 2 bases, 8 bases remained unmatched. The CDR3 loop spans 19 amino acids. The CDR3 loop is CAISEPSADRGPGANVLTF. CDR3 bases: TGTGCCATCAGTGAGCCCTCGGCGGACAGGGGGCCTGGGGCCAACGTCCTGACTTTC.